This T cell receptor beta chain appears in the sequencing data of a study of blood T cells in healthy people across ages. In this sample, this clonotype turned up a few times. Its antigen is unidentified. Healthy individuals of Caucasian origin from Russia, aged roughly 6 to 100, served as donors. Study-wide results and caveats: Underestimates were what the diversity estimates from one million T cells were considered to be.

A sample-barcoded 5' primer and a J-beta primer mix were used in a second PCR of roughly 7 to 12 cycles. TCRdb redid the calling of the 5' RACE reads with MiXCR, one entry per CDR3 protein. This table holds about 800,000 distinct CDR3 sequences, around 25% found once. The CDR3 is made up of 16 amino acids. The junction had 9 bases not matched to a gene; V was cut back by 2 bases and J by 4 bases. Germline CDR1 reads MDHEN; CDR2 reads SYDVKM. Another study also made use of these data, one on T cells of mothers and their children. That work adds: Whatever RNA was extracted went entirely into cDNA synthesis, at about 1.6 ug per 15 ul. Related mother-child pairs shared slightly more overlap than unrelated pairs, but the difference was non-significant.

The receptor was derived from a boy between 5 and 17 years old in good health. The rearrangement uses TRBV28 and TRBJ2-7; 9 bases match TRBD2. Sequencing was performed on blood. The CDR3 loop reads CASSLPRVAGVYEQYF. Here the CDR3 DNA reads TGTGCCAGCAGTTTACCCCGGGTAGCGGGAGTATACGAGCAGTACTTC.